This TCR beta chain was retrieved from a study of T-cell memory formation after mild COVID-19. Study overall: TCR clusters were mostly donor specific. Findings of the study overall: Unconfirmed was the SARS-CoV-2 specificity of second-wave clones that peaked on day 37. Later expanders leaned toward CD4+, whereas clones contracting from day 15 to 85 were balanced CD4/CD8.

Trimming took off 5 bases at V and 4 bases at J, with 20 bases between the two ends. The CDR3 loop spans 16 amino acids. Per the germline V gene, CDR1 is LNHDA and CDR2 is SQIVND (reference sequence). Employing constant-segment primers, 5'RACE generated TCR alpha and TCR beta cDNA libraries bearing sample barcodes and UMIs. TCRdb ran MiXCR on the 5' RACE reads and lists one entry per CDR3 protein. Of 300,000 to 350,000 distinct CDR3 sequences detected, 13% to 15% appear once; the ten largest clones hold around 23%. This clonotype occurred a few times. No antigen is known for it. What was sequenced was PBMCs or a T cell subset sorted from them (not recorded which). This chain uses TRBV19 with TRBJ1-2; the D is unclear. The clonotype originates from a man in his late teens or twenties who had mild COVID-19 (a few samples of this study predate the infection). Cell type and time point are not known. The CDR3 DNA reads TGTGCCAGTAGTTTTCTTGGACCCGCGGGCACCTATGGCTACACCTTC. Amino acid sequence: CASSFLGPAGTYGYTF.